This T cell receptor (beta chain) is drawn from a study of Ad26.COV2.S vaccination and SARS-CoV-2 variants. Whole-study context: Donor was one of the participants in the Ad26.COV2.S arm of the COV1001 trial. The study gave Ad26.COV2.S intramuscularly, once or twice 56 days apart.

Sequencing used immunoSEQ multiplex PCR; TCRdb keeps in-frame clones, though not all of them. Among 350,000 to 400,000 clones listed, about 85% were seen once. Trimming took off 0 bases at V and 7 bases at J, with 5 bases between the two ends. The CDR3 loop spans 13 amino acids. Germline V gene sequence: CDR1 SGHKS, CDR2 YYEKEE (reference sequence). This sample's treatment: over 15 received Ad26.COV2.S at low or high dose, single or two shots; about 5 received placebo; per-sample allocation not given. Collection of the samples took place on day 63 after the first injection of vaccine or placebo. Based in Boston, the donor was an adult of 18-55 years. Its platform was an Ad26 vector, and its expressed antigen was Wuhan-strain SARS-CoV-2 spike.

Sequenced here: peripheral blood, sampled in a trial of Ad26.COV2.S vaccine versus placebo. The chain uses TRBV5-5 and TRBJ1-6; D is unclear. The sequence derives from a person aged 18-65 years who received the Ad26.COV2.S COVID-19 vaccine or a placebo. CDR3 sequence: CASSLVPNSPLHF. In DNA, the CDR3 is TGTGCCAGCAGCTTGGTCCCGAATTCACCCCTCCACTTT.